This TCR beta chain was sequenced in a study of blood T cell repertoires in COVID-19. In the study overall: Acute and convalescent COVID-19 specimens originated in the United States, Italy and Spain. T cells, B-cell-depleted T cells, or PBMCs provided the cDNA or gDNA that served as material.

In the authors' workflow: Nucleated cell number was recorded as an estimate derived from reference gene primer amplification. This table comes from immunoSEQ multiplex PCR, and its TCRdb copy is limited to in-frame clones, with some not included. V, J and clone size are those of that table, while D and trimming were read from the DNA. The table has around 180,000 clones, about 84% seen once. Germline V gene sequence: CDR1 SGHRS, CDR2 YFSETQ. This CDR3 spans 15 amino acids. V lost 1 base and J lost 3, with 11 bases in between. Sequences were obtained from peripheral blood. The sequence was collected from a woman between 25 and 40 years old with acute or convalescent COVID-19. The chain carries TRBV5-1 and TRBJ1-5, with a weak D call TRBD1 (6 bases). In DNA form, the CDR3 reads TGCGCCAGCAGCTTGCATGGGGGCGACAATCAGCCCCAGCATTTT. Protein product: CASSLHGGDNQPQHF.